The next 26 T cell receptor beta chains were all read from a single sample in a study of regulatory T cells in long-lasting Graves disease. Regarding time point: newly diagnosed GD, antithyroid drugs for less than 3 months. PBMC RNA served as the TCR library source. The TCR beta library used iRepertoire HTBI primers with Arm-PCR amplification of CDR3. TCRdb reanalysed the multiplex PCR reads using MiXCR and keeps one entry per CDR3 protein. Counted here are just over 600,000 distinct CDR3 sequences, 16% occurring once; the ten biggest clones make up around a sixth. This sample also belongs to another study, concerning T cells in Graves' hyperthyroidism and ophthalmopathy.

Sequencing used peripheral blood mononuclear cells (PBMCs), obtained at new diagnosis, from a patient treated with antithyroid drugs. The receptors originated from a woman younger than 45 with Graves disease.

On this clonotype itself: This may arise from a read error, as a much more abundant clone is one base away. V is TRBV7-9 and J is TRBJ2-3, with no clear D. Germline lookup yields CDR1 SEHNR and CDR2 FQNEAQ (reference sequence). This CDR3 has 10 residues. The CDR3 protein is CPSSFDTQYF. CDR3 DNA sequence: TGTCCCAGCAGCTTTGATACGCAGTATTTT.

DNA of the CDR3: TGTGCCAGCAGCCATGGACAGGGAGACACCGGGGAGCTGTTTTTT. This translates into CASSHGQGDTGELFF. The chain couples TRBV4-2 to TRBJ2-2, with TRBD1 identical over 8 bases. From germline, CDR1 is LGHNA and CDR2 YNFKEQ. V shed 3 bases, J shed 3 bases, and the junction held 3 bases outside the gene matches. The CDR3 length is 15 residues.

This clonotype was detected ten times or more. The gene calls are TRBV2 and TRBJ1-4; possibly TRBD1 for D (6 bases). Trimming stripped 7 bases from V and 8 bases from J, with 14 bases between. The CDR3 runs 13 residues. Germline CDR1 is SNHLY and CDR2 is FYNNEI. This CDR3 is CASKVQGLEKLFF. The CDR3 DNA is TGTGCCAGCAAGGTGCAGGGGCTGGAAAAACTGTTTTTT.

J is TRBJ1-1 and V is TRBV11-3; TRBD1 matches at 8 bases. This CDR3 is 11 amino acids long. V trimming: 6 bases; J trimming: 11 bases; junction bases outside the gene matches: 5. Germline CDR1 reads SGHNT; CDR2 reads YENEEA. CDR3 coding DNA: TGTGCCAGCAGTCAGGGGGCAAATGCTTTCTTT. Translating it yields CASSQGANAFF.

Regarding this clonotype: A much bigger clone sits one base away, suggesting this may be a read error. The V call is TRBV11-2, the J call TRBJ1-4; perhaps TRBD1 as D (5 bases). The CDR3 loop spans 18 amino acids. V shed 5 bases and J shed 0 bases, with 19 bases lying between them. The germline V gene has CDR1 SGHAT and CDR2 FQNNGV. This CDR3 is CASSHKQEKFATNEKLFF. The DNA for the CDR3 is TGTGCCAGCAGCCACAAACAGGAAAAGTTTGCAACTAATGAAAAACTGTTTTTT.

In this sample, this clonotype turned up many times. The chain has TRBV12-3 or TRBV12-4 and TRBJ1-1, with D possibly matching TRBD1 (5 bases). V was trimmed by 2 bases and J by 5 bases, leaving 12 bases between them. This CDR3 region has 14 residues. The CDR3 is CASSLQGSRTEAFF. CDR3 DNA: TGTGCCAGCAGTTTACAGGGTTCGCGGACTGAAGCTTTCTTT.

This clonotype was counted a few times. Here the CDR3 reads CAWSSGQGQGYTF. In DNA form, the CDR3 reads TGTGCCTGGAGTTCCGGACAGGGCCAAGGCTACACCTTC. The chain combines TRBV30 with TRBJ1-2; 8 bases line up with TRBD1. V shed 2 bases, J shed 8 bases, and the junction held 7 bases outside the gene matches. Germline-derived CDR1 and CDR2 are GTSNPN and SVGIG (reference sequence). The CDR3 is 13 residues long.

The chain has TRBV3-1 and TRBJ2-7; D not certain. CDR1 LGHDT and CDR2 YNNKEL come from the germline V gene (reference sequence). The CDR3 contains 15 residues. V gave up 1 base and J gave up 3 bases, with 13 bases separating them. In DNA, the CDR3 is TGTGCCAGCAGCCAAGGGCAGCGTCCCTACTACGAGCAGTACTTC. This sequence encodes CASSQGQRPYYEQYF.

The chain couples TRBV5-6 to TRBJ2-1; the D call may be TRBD1 or TRBD2 (6 bases each). This CDR3 is 13 amino acids long. V was clipped by 4 bases and J by 8 bases, with 13 bases between them. Germline CDR1 and CDR2: SGHDT and YYEEEE. Written as DNA, the CDR3 is TGTGCCAGCAGCCCGGAGGGGGTTCATGAGCAGTTCTTC. It yields the protein CASSPEGVHEQFF.

In its sample, this clonotype was seen many times. J is TRBJ1-1 and V is TRBV6-1; possibly TRBD1 for D (5 bases). The V and J ends lost 6 bases and 3 bases respectively, with 17 bases between them. This CDR3 has 15 residues. Germline CDR1 and CDR2: MNHNS and SASEGT. CDR3 in DNA: TGTGCCAGCAGCCGTTCTCCTACAGGTTACACTGAAGCTTTCTTT. This sequence encodes CASSRSPTGYTEAFF.

V is TRBV18 and J is TRBJ1-1, with 7 bases identical to TRBD1. Trimming at V came to 5 bases and at J to 3 bases, leaving 6 bases not matched to a gene. Germline loops: CDR1 KGHSH, CDR2 LQKENI. CDR3 size: 14 residues. DNA for the CDR3: TGTGCCAGCTCAACACAGGGGTGGGACACTGAAGCTTTCTTT. It translates to CASSTQGWDTEAFF.

The V gene is TRBV29-1, the J gene TRBJ1-4; 7 nucleotides align to TRBD1. The germline gives CDR1 SQVTM, CDR2 ANQGSEA. This CDR3 has 13 amino acids. Trimming cost V 3 bases and J 8 bases; bases outside gene matches: 6. The CDR3 is CSVDSPGGEKLFF. The CDR3, as DNA: TGCAGCGTTGACTCCCCAGGGGGGGAAAAACTGTTTTTT.

The chain couples TRBV6-2 or TRBV6-3 to TRBJ1-4; weak D call: TRBD1 (6 bases). Germline-derived CDR1 and CDR2 are MNHEY and SVGEGT. The CDR3 totals 15 residues. The V end lost 5 bases, the J end lost 7 bases, and 17 bases lay between the germline ends. The CDR3 nucleotides are TGTGCCAGCAGTGAACTTAGGGGGAGCGGTGAAAAACTGTTTTTT. Its protein product is CASSELRGSGEKLFF.

The table lists this clonotype with many counts. The rearrangement uses TRBV10-3 and TRBJ1-5, with unresolved D. The length of the CDR3 is 14 residues. V was clipped by 8 bases and J by 4 bases, with 15 bases between them. CDR1 and CDR2 from the germline V gene are ENHRY and SYGVKD. CDR3 sequence reads: CAISGGFGNQPQHF. The CDR3 bases are TGTGCCATCTCGGGTGGATTTGGGAATCAGCCCCAGCATTTT.

This clonotype was recorded a few times. This chain connects TRBV6-5 to TRBJ1-3; D is uncertain. Germline loops: CDR1 MNHEY, CDR2 SVGAGI. The CDR3 has 17 residues. The V end lost 0 bases, the J end lost 8 bases, and 20 bases lay between the germline ends. The CDR3 loop reads CASSYSWQADNPYTIYF. For the CDR3, the DNA is TGTGCCAGCAGTTACTCCTGGCAGGCAGATAACCCGTACACCATATATTTT.

This clonotype was detected many times. CDR3 residues: CSVGAGVPYEQYF. The CDR3 coding sequence is TGCAGCGTTGGGGCCGGAGTCCCCTACGAGCAGTACTTC. The V call is TRBV29-1, the J call TRBJ2-7; D gene unclear. Germline-derived CDR1 and CDR2 are SQVTM and ANQGSEA. V lost 4 bases, J lost 2 bases, and 12 bases lay in between. The CDR3 has 13 amino acids.

This rearrangement joins TRBV5-5 to TRBJ1-1; TRBD1 matches 7 bases. V was clipped by 4 bases and J by 5 bases; unmatched bases: 11. Germline CDR1 reads SGHKS; CDR2 reads YYEKEE (reference sequence). This CDR3 comprises 15 residues. CDR3 DNA: TGTGCCAGCAGCGGACGGACAGGTATGGGAACTGAAGCTTTCTTT. The encoded protein is CASSGRTGMGTEAFF.

There are a few counts of this clonotype. This chain joins TRBV7-2 and TRBJ1-1; the D gene is possibly TRBD1 (6 bases). The CDR3 runs to 15 residues. The germline V gene encodes CDR1 SGHTA and CDR2 FQGNSA. V lost 4 bases and J 2 bases, leaving 14 bases between the germline ends. CDR3 sequence (DNA): TGTGCCAGCAGCTCCTCAGGGGAAGTAAACACTGAAGCTTTCTTT. Translation: CASSSSGEVNTEAFF.

This clonotype was counted many times. Here the CDR3 reads CASSYQGSFYSNQPQHF. The CDR3, as DNA: TGTGCCAGCAGTTACCAAGGGTCTTTCTATAGCAATCAGCCCCAGCATTTT. The chain employs TRBV6-2 or TRBV6-3 and TRBJ1-5; D gene ambiguous. The CDR3 has 17 amino acids. Germline CDR1 and CDR2: MNHEY and SVGEGT. Trimming stripped 2 bases from V and 0 bases from J, with 14 bases between.

This clonotype was seen many times. The rearrangement uses TRBV5-1 and TRBJ1-1, with a weak D call TRBD1 (6 bases). The V gene's germline CDR1 is SGHRS and CDR2 YFSETQ. This CDR3 spans 16 amino acids. Trimming shortened V by 0 bases and J by 1 base, and 13 bases separated the two germline ends. The CDR3 coding sequence is TGCGCCAGCAGCTTGGTGGTCAGGGGAGGGAACACTGAAGCTTTCTTT. It codes for CASSLVVRGGNTEAFF.

This clonotype has at least ten counts. The rearrangement links TRBV28 to TRBJ2-7; D is uncertain. The ends were cut back, 3 bases at V and 0 bases at J, with 9 bases in the middle. CDR3 length equals 14 residues. Germline values: CDR1 MDHEN, CDR2 SYDVKM. The CDR3 here is CASSFNVASYEQYF. DNA of the CDR3: TGTGCCAGCAGTTTTAACGTAGCCTCCTACGAGCAGTACTTC.

V is TRBV19 and J is TRBJ2-2, with D perhaps assigned TRBD1 or TRBD2 (5 bases each). From germline, CDR1 is LNHDA and CDR2 SQIVND (reference sequence). There are 15 residues in the CDR3. The V and J ends lost 7 bases and 0 bases respectively, with 12 bases between them. CDR3 sequence reads: CASTRGAANTGELFF. In nucleotides, the CDR3 is TGTGCCAGTACGAGAGGGGCAGCGAACACCGGGGAGCTGTTTTTT.

With respect to this clonotype: Given a much more abundant clone one base away, this may be a read error. This chain connects TRBV18 to TRBJ1-1; D is unclear. V was cut by 0 bases and J by 3 bases, with 8 bases left in between. Germline V gene sequence: CDR1 KGHSH, CDR2 LQKENI. The CDR3 covers 14 residues. CDR3 DNA: TGTGCCAGCTCACCACCGAGCCGGGACACTGAAGCTTTCTTT. Amino acids: CASSPPSRDTEAFF.

This clonotype was seen at least ten times. The rearrangement links TRBV2 to TRBJ1-5, with D unresolved. This CDR3 is built from 13 residues. Trimming took 8 bases from V and 4 from J, leaving 12 bases between them. Germline V lookup: CDR1 SNHLY, CDR2 FYNNEI. CDR3 sequence: CASGRETNQPQHF. CDR3 DNA sequence: TGTGCCAGCGGGAGGGAAACAAATCAGCCCCAGCATTTT.

This rearrangement joins TRBV10-3 to TRBJ2-2; 11 positions agree with TRBD1. CDR1 is ENHRY, CDR2 SYGVKD, per germline. The CDR3 has 14 amino acids. With V trimmed by 11 bases and J by 5 bases, 7 bases remained unmatched. The CDR3 reads CAPTGTGGTGELFF. CDR3 DNA: TGTGCCCCCACCGGGACAGGGGGAACCGGGGAGCTGTTTTTT.

This clonotype was seen repeatedly, ten times or more. J is TRBJ1-5 and V is TRBV2; D uncertain. This CDR3 region has 14 residues. CDR1 SNHLY and CDR2 FYNNEI come from the germline V gene. Trimming removed 9 bases at V and 5 bases at J, with 17 bases between. In DNA form, the CDR3 reads TGTGCCAGTAGAATAGACACCCTCTATCAGCCCCAGCATTTT. Translated, it gives CASRIDTLYQPQHF.